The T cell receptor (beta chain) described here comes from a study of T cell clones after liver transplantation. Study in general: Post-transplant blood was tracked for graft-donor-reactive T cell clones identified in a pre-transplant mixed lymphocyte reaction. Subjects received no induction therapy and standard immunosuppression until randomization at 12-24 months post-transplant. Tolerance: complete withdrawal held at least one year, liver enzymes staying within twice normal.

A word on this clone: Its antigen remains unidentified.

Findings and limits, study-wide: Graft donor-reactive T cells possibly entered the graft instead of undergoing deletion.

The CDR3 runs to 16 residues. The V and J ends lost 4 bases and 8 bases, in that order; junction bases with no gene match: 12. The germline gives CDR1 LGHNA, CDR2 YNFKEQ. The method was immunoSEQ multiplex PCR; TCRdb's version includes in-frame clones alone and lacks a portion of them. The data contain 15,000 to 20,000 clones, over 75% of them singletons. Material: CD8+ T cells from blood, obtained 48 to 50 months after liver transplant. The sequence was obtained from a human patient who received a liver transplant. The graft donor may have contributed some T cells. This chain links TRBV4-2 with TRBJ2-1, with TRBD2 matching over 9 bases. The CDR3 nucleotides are TGTGCCAGCAGCCCTGTCGAGCGGGGGGCCCCCCATGAGCAGTTCTTC. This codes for CASSPVERGAPHEQFF.